These 25 T cell receptor beta chains originate from one sample sequenced in a study of vaccination and CD4 T cells after COVID-19. The antigens of these receptors remain unknown. The assay that was used to sequence DNA from cultured CD4+ T cells was the Oncomine TCR Beta short-read assay. MiXCR was run by TCRdb on the PCR reads, yielding one entry per CDR3 protein. Among 18,000 or so distinct CDR3 sequences listed, more than 45% were seen once. Documented treatment: approximately nine-day PBMC culture with coronavirus spike peptide pools or control peptides (ViraFEST assay). The sample consisted of CD4+ T cells from blood, cultured in vitro, taken before SARS-CoV-2 vaccination. Receptor source: a human donor who had recovered from COVID-19.

The chain employs TRBV15 and TRBJ1-2; D uncertain. V gave up 4 bases and J gave up 4 bases, with 13 bases separating them. Germline loops: CDR1 LNHNV, CDR2 YYDKDF (reference sequence). The CDR3 totals 14 residues. The DNA of the CDR3 is TGTGCCACCAGCACACGAACCTCGGGCTATGGCTACACCTTC. It codes for CATSTRTSGYGYTF.

Details on this clonotype: Its ends do not fully match the called genes, so a read error is possible. The rearrangement joins TRBV5-3 to TRBJ1-1; 11 bases fit TRBD1. TRBV5-3 is flagged as an ORF with uncertain function. This CDR3 spans 15 amino acids. CDR3 region: CASSWTGGAETEAFF. The CDR3 DNA reads as TGTGCCAGCAGCTGGACAGGGGGCGCAGAAACTGAAGCTTTCTTT.

J is TRBJ2-3 and V is TRBV7-3; 7 bases map to TRBD2. The CDR3 loop spans 14 amino acids. The germline gives CDR1 SGHTA, CDR2 FQGTGA. The V gene end was trimmed by 2 bases and the J gene end by 4 bases; junction bases not matched to a gene: 3. CDR3: CASSLAGVSDTQYF. The CDR3 DNA reads as TGTGCCAGCAGCTTAGCGGGAGTGTCAGATACGCAGTATTTT.

V and J are TRBV2 and TRBJ2-3; D is uncertain. There are 15 residues in the CDR3. CDR1 SNHLY and CDR2 FYNNEI come from the germline V gene. V dropped 7 bases and J dropped 6 bases, with 20 bases sitting between them. The CDR3 protein is CASTLLVGRRDTQYF. CDR3 DNA: TGTGCCAGCACCTTATTGGTAGGGCGACGGGATACGCAGTATTTT.

The V call is TRBV15, the J call TRBJ2-5; D unclear. The CDR3 is made up of 14 amino acids. Trimming took off 0 bases at V and 2 bases at J, with 7 bases between the two ends. CDR1 is LNHNV and CDR2 is YYDKDF in the germline V gene (reference sequence). The CDR3 nucleotides read TGTGCCACCAGCAGAGATTATGGGCAAGAGACCCAGTACTTC. This translates into CATSRDYGQETQYF.

This clonotype is medium-sized in the sample. The chain uses TRBV27 and TRBJ2-3; D is unresolved. This CDR3 is built from 12 residues. In germline, CDR1 is MNHEY, CDR2 SMNVEV (reference sequence). V lost 2 bases, J lost 6 bases, and 6 bases lay in between. CDR3 residues: CASSLGGDTQYF. The CDR3 region has the DNA TGTGCCAGCAGTTTAGGTGGGGATACGCAGTATTTT.

The chain links TRBV25-1 to TRBJ1-2, with 8 bases fitting TRBD1. CDR3 length equals 12 residues. Per germline, CDR1 MGHDK and CDR2 SYGVNS. Losses at the gene ends were 4 bases for V and 7 bases for J; bases not matched to a gene: 2. CDR3 protein: CASSGDRGGYTF. The CDR3 nucleotides read TGTGCCAGCAGTGGCGACAGGGGTGGCTACACCTTC.

CDR3 sequence reads: CASTLPNLAGPAEQYF. The CDR3 DNA sequence: TGTGCCAGCACCCTTCCGAACCTAGCGGGACCGGCCGAGCAGTACTTC. The chain couples TRBV7-2 to TRBJ2-7; the match to TRBD2 covers 9 bases. CDR1 and CDR2 from the germline V gene are SGHTA and FQGNSA. With 7 bases clipped from V and 6 bases from J, the junction kept 16 bases outside the gene matches. The CDR3 sequence is 16 residues long.

Only one count was recorded for this clonotype. The chain uses TRBV20-1 and TRBJ2-5, with 10 bases aligning to TRBD2. The CDR3 length is 15 residues. Germline CDR1 and CDR2: DFQATT and SNEGSKA (reference sequence). Trimming removed 6 bases from V and 4 bases from J; junction bases left unmatched: 11. The CDR3 DNA follows: TGCAGTGCCTTATCCGGGACTAGCGATCCAGAGACCCAGTACTTC. As protein: CSALSGTSDPETQYF.

The chain joins TRBV7-9 to TRBJ2-3, with TRBD2 matching 14 bases. The CDR3 sequence is 18 residues long. Germline lookup yields CDR1 SEHNR and CDR2 FQNEAQ (reference sequence). The V segment lost 0 bases and the J segment 3 bases; nucleotides outside the gene matches: 5. The CDR3 nucleotides are TGTGCCAGCAGCTTAGCGGGACTAGCGGGAGCGGGGACAGATACGCAGTATTTT. Translated, it gives CASSLAGLAGAGTDTQYF.

V gene TRBV7-3 combines with J gene TRBJ1-1; the D gene is possibly TRBD1 (6 bases). The CDR3 spans 15 residues. Trimming left V 5 bases short and J 1 base short, with 14 bases between. Per the germline V gene, CDR1 is SGHTA and CDR2 is FQGTGA. This CDR3 is CASSPAPGANTEAFF. In nucleotides, the CDR3 is TGTGCCAGCAGCCCCGCTCCGGGGGCGAACACTGAAGCTTTCTTT.

The chain combines TRBV5-1 with TRBJ1-1; a weak D match, TRBD1 (6 bases). The ends were cut back, 5 bases at V and 4 bases at J, with 21 bases in the middle. The CDR3 runs 16 residues. Germline values: CDR1 SGHRS, CDR2 YFSETQ. CDR3 loop: CASRYGGGAGATEAFF. The CDR3, as DNA: TGCGCCAGCAGGTACGGGGGGGGCGCGGGGGCCACTGAAGCTTTCTTT.

The chain carries TRBV7-2 and TRBJ2-5; 8 bases are a match to TRBD2. The CDR3 has 15 residues. Trimming at V came to 4 bases and at J to 5 bases, leaving 9 bases not matched to a gene. CDR1 and CDR2 (germline): SGHTA, FQGNSA. CDR3: CASSYGTSPGETQYF. CDR3 nucleotide sequence: TGTGCCAGCAGCTACGGGACTAGTCCGGGGGAGACCCAGTACTTC.

This chain joins TRBV29-1 and TRBJ2-7, with D uncertain. V lost 4 bases, J lost 7 bases, and 14 bases lay in between. This CDR3 comprises 12 residues. Germline V gene data show CDR1 as SQVTM and CDR2 as ANQGSEA. DNA for the CDR3: TGCAGCGTTGGGCTGGGCCTAGGAGAGCAGTACTTC. Translation: CSVGLGLGEQYF.

The chain uses TRBV7-3 and TRBJ2-2; 11 nucleotides match TRBD2. The junction had 5 bases not matched to a gene; V was cut back by 6 bases and J by 2 bases. Germline loops: CDR1 SGHTA, CDR2 FQGTGA. This CDR3 has 16 amino acids. The DNA of the CDR3 is TGTGCCAGCAGTCTTGGACTAGCGGGCAACACCGGGGAGCTGTTTTTT. Amino acid sequence: CASSLGLAGNTGELFF.

This clonotype showed up just a few times. This sequence joins TRBV6-2 or TRBV6-3 and TRBJ1-5, with D perhaps matching TRBD1 (5 bases). The CDR3 consists of 13 residues. Trimming removed 8 bases from V and 6 bases from J, with 14 bases in between. Germline CDR1 is MNHEY and CDR2 is SVGEGT. Written as DNA, the CDR3 is TGTGCCAGCCGGGTTGGGGGTCTTCAGCCCCAGCATTTT. It translates to CASRVGGLQPQHF.

V and J are TRBV29-1 and TRBJ2-1; D tentatively fits TRBD1 or TRBD2 (5 bases each). The ends were cut back, 5 bases at V and 6 bases at J, with 14 bases in the middle. CDR3 length: 13 amino acids. CDR1 is SQVTM and CDR2 is ANQGSEA in the germline V gene. For the CDR3, the DNA is TGCAGCGTTACCGGGACGGTACCCAATGAGCAGTTCTTC. It encodes CSVTGTVPNEQFF.

The chain is built from TRBV27 and TRBJ1-2, with a weak D call TRBD1 (5 bases). Per germline, CDR1 MNHEY and CDR2 SMNVEV (reference sequence). The CDR3 extends over 13 amino acids. V lost 6 bases, J lost 7 bases, and 15 bases lay in between. The CDR3 DNA follows: TGTGCCAGCAGCCCCCGTGGGGGGGTTGGCTACACCTTC. Translating gives CASSPRGGVGYTF.

CDR3 DNA sequence: TGCAGCGTTGGGGGAGGGGACACCTACGAGCAGTACTTC. This sequence encodes CSVGGGDTYEQYF. This chain links TRBV29-1 with TRBJ2-7, with TRBD2 as a possible D gene (7 bases). Trimming stripped 4 bases from V and 2 bases from J, with 12 bases between. CDR3 length equals 13 residues. Germline V CDR1 and CDR2: SQVTM, ANQGSEA.

This chain joins TRBV7-9 and TRBJ2-1, with TRBD2 identical over 7 bases. V lost 4 bases to trimming and J lost 3 bases; unmatched junction nucleotides: 6. The CDR3 has 15 amino acids. Germline V gene lookup returns CDR1 SEHNR and CDR2 FQNEAQ (reference sequence). CDR3 sequence reads: CASSSSGALYNEQFF. The CDR3 nucleotides read TGTGCCAGCAGCTCTAGCGGAGCACTCTACAATGAGCAGTTCTTC.

This clonotype showed up just once. This rearrangement joins TRBV20-1 to TRBJ2-5; D possibly corresponds to TRBD2 (5 bases). CDR3 length: 12 residues. Germline V gene data show CDR1 as DFQATT and CDR2 as SNEGSKA (reference sequence). Trimming removed 4 bases from V and 4 bases from J, with 10 bases in between. In DNA form, the CDR3 reads TGCAGTGCTAACCGGGATAGAGAGACCCAGTACTTC. It yields the protein CSANRDRETQYF.

The J gene is TRBJ2-7, the V gene TRBV6-5; D gene ambiguous. The CDR3 runs to 13 residues. Per germline, CDR1 MNHEY and CDR2 SVGAGI. The V gene lost 4 bases and the J gene lost 2 bases, with 9 bases spanning the gap. CDR3 loop: CASSSDGTYEQYF. In nucleotides, the CDR3 is TGTGCCAGCAGTTCGGACGGTACCTACGAGCAGTACTTC.

The chain couples TRBV5-4 to TRBJ2-2; D is perhaps TRBD1 (6 bases). Germline CDR1 is SGHNT and CDR2 is YYREEE (reference sequence). Trimming pared 4 bases from V and 7 bases from J, leaving 14 bases between. The CDR3 consists of 14 residues. This CDR3 reads CASSRRTGIGELFF. DNA for the CDR3: TGTGCCAGCAGCAGACGTACAGGGATCGGGGAGCTGTTTTTT.

The V and J genes are TRBV20-1 and TRBJ2-3; 8 nucleotides match TRBD2. Germline V gene data show CDR1 as DFQATT and CDR2 as SNEGSKA (reference sequence). V dropped 8 bases and J dropped 0; count of bases not matched to a gene: 7. The CDR3 spans 14 residues. CDR3 coding DNA: TGCAGTCCTCGAGCGGGAGCGAGCACAGATACGCAGTATTTT. It specifies CSPRAGASTDTQYF.

This clonotype was picked up a small number of times. The chain is built from TRBV27 and TRBJ1-5, with D perhaps matching TRBD1 (6 bases). Trimming took 3 bases from V and 2 from J, leaving 11 bases between them. The CDR3 spans 15 residues. Germline values: CDR1 MNHEY, CDR2 SMNVEV (reference sequence). The CDR3 DNA is TGTGCCAGCAGTTTTTCCGGGGGCGGCAATCAGCCCCAGCATTTT. It encodes CASSFSGGGNQPQHF.